Sequencing of this T cell receptor beta chain was carried out in a study of T cell responses to AZD1222 COVID-19 vaccine. Using immunoSEQ multiplex PCR, the repertoire was profiled, and TCRdb retains in-frame clones only, with some absent. The sample holds some 94,000 clones; around nine tenths are singletons and the top ten take approximately 11%. The germline V gene has CDR1 LGHDT and CDR2 YNNKEL (reference sequence). The V end lost 1 base, the J end lost 8 bases, and 11 bases lay between the germline ends. The CDR3 runs 14 residues. In regard to this clone: Its antigen is still unknown.

Study outcomes and limitations: Close to half of spike-specific TCRs reportedly recognize unmutated variant regions. Vaccine-associated CD4 TCRs ranged over spike, dominating at 160-218 and 743-854.

Sequenced material: peripheral blood, taken on day 0 of AZD1222 vaccination. The receptor was derived from an adult in good health. The genes are TRBV3-1 (or the pseudogene TRBV3-2) and TRBJ1-4; no firm D call. Written as DNA, the CDR3 is TGTGCCAGCAGCCAAGCCCCCTCAAGAGAAAAACTGTTTTTT. Its protein product is CASSQAPSREKLFF.